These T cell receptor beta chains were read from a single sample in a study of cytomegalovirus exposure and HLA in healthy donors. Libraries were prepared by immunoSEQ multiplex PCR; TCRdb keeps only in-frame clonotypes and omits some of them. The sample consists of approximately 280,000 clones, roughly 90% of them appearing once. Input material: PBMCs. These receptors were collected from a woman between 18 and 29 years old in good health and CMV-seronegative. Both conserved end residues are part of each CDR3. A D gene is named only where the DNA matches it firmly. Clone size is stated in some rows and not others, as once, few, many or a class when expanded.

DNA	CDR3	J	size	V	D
TGTGCCAGCAGCTCCGAGTGGAGCGGATCTGAAGCTTTCTTT	CASSSEWSGSEAFF	TRBJ1-1	-	TRBV7-9	-
TGTGCCAGCAGTGGCGGGACAGCCTATGGCTACACCTTC	CASSGGTAYGYTF	TRBJ1-2	once	TRBV25-1	TRBD1
TGTGCCAGCAGCAGGGACAGGAACTCCTACGAGCAGTACTTC	CASSRDRNSYEQYF	TRBJ2-7	-	TRBV5-4	TRBD1
TGTGCCAGCACCCCGGGACAGACCTACGAGCAGTACTTC	CASTPGQTYEQYF	TRBJ2-7	-	TRBV28	TRBD1
TGCGCCAGCAGCTCCGCTTCAGGGGTGAACACTGAAGCTTTCTTT	CASSSASGVNTEAFF	TRBJ1-1	-	TRBV5-1	-
TGTGCCAGCAGCCAAGAACTAGCGTTAACCTACGAGCAGTACTTC	CASSQELALTYEQYF	TRBJ2-7	-	TRBV14	TRBD2
TGTGCCAGCAGCTTAGTTCCGGAGTACGAGCAGTACTTC	CASSLVPEYEQYF	TRBJ2-7	-	TRBV11-2	-
TGTGCCAGTAGTCAACGGGGGGCCTACGAGCAGTACTTC	CASSQRGAYEQYF	TRBJ2-7	-	TRBV19	TRBD2
TGTGCCAGCAGTTTACTAGCGGGAGTACGTGAGCAGTTCTTC	CASSLLAGVREQFF	TRBJ2-1	-	TRBV27	TRBD2
TGTGCCAGCAGTTTCAGGGGGTTCACCGGGGAGCTGTTTTTT	CASSFRGFTGELFF	TRBJ2-2	-	TRBV28	TRBD1
TGCGCCAGCAGCTTGGACAGGGGCCGGGGGGGTTCACCCCTCCACTTT	CASSLDRGRGGSPLHF	TRBJ1-6	-	TRBV5-1	TRBD1
TGCGCCAGCAGCCAAGCCAGGACTACCTACGAGCAGTACTTC	CASSQARTTYEQYF	TRBJ2-7	-	TRBV4-1	-
TGTGCCAGCAGCGGCCATCTAGCGGGGCCTCACGAGCAGTACTTC	CASSGHLAGPHEQYF	TRBJ2-7	-	TRBV9	TRBD2
TGTGCCACCAGCAGAGTCTGGACAGGGAGCTATGGCTACACCTTC	CATSRVWTGSYGYTF	TRBJ1-2	-	TRBV15	TRBD1
TGCGCCAGCAGCTTGGGGACTACCTCTAGCACAGATACGCAGTATTTT	CASSLGTTSSTDTQYF	TRBJ2-3	-	TRBV5-1	-
TGTGCCAGCAGTTCATACGGGACAGGGTCGGGGCCTGAAGCTTTCTTT	CASSSYGTGSGPEAFF	TRBJ1-1	-	TRBV28	TRBD1